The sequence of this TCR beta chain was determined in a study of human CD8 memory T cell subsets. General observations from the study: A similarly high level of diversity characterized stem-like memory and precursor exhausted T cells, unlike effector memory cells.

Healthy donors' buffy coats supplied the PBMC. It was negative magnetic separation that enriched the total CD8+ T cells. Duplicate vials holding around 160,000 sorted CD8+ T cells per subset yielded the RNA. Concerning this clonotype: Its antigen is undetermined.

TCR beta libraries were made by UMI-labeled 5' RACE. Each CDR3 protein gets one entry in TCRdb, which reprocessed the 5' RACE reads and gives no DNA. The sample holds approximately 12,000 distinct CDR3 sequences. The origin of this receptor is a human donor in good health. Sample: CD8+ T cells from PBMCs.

CDR3 sequence: CASSFDRGPQPQHF. The V gene is TRBV28, the J gene TRBJ1-5; the D call from TCRdb, TRBD1, cannot be confirmed without DNA. The CDR3 spans 14 residues. Germline V gives CDR1 MDHEN, CDR2 SYDVKM.